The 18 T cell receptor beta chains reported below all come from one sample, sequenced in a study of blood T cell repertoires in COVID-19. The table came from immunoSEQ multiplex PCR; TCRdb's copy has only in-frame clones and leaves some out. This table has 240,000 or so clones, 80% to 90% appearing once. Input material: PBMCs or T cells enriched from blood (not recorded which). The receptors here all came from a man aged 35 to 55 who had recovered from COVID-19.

In DNA form, the CDR3 reads TGTGCCATCAGTGAGGGTACAGGGAACACCGGGGAGCTGTTTTTT. This sequence encodes CAISEGTGNTGELFF. V usage is TRBV10-3 and J usage is TRBJ2-2, with D possibly being TRBD1 (5 bases). Germline V gene data show CDR1 as ENHRY and CDR2 as SYGVKD. The germline V and J ends were trimmed by 2 bases and 1 base, with 8 bases remaining between them. This CDR3 comprises 15 residues.

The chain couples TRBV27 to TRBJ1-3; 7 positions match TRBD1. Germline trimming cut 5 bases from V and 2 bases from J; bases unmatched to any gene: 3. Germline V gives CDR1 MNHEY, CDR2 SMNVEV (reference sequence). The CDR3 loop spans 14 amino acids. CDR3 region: CASSSTGAGNTIYF. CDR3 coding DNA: TGTGCCAGCAGTAGTACAGGGGCTGGAAACACCATATATTTT.

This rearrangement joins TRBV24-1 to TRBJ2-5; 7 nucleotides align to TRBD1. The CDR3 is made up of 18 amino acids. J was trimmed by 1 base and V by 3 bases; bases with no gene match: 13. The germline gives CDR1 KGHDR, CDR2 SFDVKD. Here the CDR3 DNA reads TGTGCCACCAGTGATGCCTCCGGGACAGAGGGCCCCCAAGAGACCCAGTACTTC. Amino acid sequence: CATSDASGTEGPQETQYF.

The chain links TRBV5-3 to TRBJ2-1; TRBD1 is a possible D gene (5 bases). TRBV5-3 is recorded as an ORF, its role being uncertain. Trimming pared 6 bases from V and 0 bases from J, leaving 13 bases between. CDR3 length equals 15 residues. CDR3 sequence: CARNRHRSSYNEQFF. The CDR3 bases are TGTGCCAGAAACAGGCACCGGAGCTCCTACAATGAGCAGTTCTTC.

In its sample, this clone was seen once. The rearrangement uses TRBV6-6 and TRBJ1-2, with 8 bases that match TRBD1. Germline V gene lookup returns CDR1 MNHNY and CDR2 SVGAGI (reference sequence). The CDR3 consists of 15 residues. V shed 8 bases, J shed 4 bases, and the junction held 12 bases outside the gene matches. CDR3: CASVSTRGRSYGYTF. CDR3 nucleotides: TGTGCCAGCGTTTCGACCAGGGGGCGAAGCTATGGCTACACCTTC.

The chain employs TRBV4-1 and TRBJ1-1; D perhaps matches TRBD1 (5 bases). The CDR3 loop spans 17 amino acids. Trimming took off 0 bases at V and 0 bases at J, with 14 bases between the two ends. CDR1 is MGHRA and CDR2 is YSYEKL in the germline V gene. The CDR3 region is CASSQDGPEGLNTEAFF. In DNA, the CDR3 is TGCGCCAGCAGCCAAGACGGGCCGGAGGGGTTGAACACTGAAGCTTTCTTT.

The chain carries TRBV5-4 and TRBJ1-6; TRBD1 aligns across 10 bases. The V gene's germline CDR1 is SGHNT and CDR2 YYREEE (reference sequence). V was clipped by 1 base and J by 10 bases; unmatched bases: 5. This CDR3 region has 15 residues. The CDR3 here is CASSLRDRGYSPLHF. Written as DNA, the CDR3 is TGTGCCAGCAGCTTGCGGGACAGGGGTTACTCACCCCTCCACTTT.

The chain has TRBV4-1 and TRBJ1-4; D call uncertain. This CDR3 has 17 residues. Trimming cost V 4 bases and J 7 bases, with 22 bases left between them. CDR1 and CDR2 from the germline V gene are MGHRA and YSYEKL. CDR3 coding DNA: TGCGCCAGCAGCCTCATGCCGCGCGGAGGCAGGTTTGAAAAACTGTTTTTT. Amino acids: CASSLMPRGGRFEKLFF.

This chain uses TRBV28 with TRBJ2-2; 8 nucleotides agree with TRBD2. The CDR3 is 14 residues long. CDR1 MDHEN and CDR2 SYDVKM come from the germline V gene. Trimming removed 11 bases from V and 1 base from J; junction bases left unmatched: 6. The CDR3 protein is CAAKLAENTGELFF. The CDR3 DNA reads TGTGCCGCCAAACTAGCGGAGAACACCGGGGAGCTGTTTTTT.

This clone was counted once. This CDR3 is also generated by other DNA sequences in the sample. The CDR3 loop is CASTVGLAGGTGELFF. CDR3 in DNA: TGTGCCAGCACCGTCGGGCTAGCGGGAGGCACCGGGGAGCTGTTTTTT. The chain is built from TRBV9 and TRBJ2-2; 11 positions match TRBD2. V was clipped by 6 bases and J by 4 bases; unmatched bases: 8. The CDR3 sequence is 16 residues long. Looked up from germline, CDR1 is SGDLS and CDR2 is YYNGEE. The complete variable domain, with remaining parts taken from reference TRBV9 and TRBJ2-2, reads DSGVTQTPKHLITATGQRVTLRCSPRSGDLSVYWYQQSLDQGLQFLIQYYNGEERAKGNILERFSAQQFPDLHSELNLSSLELGDSALYFCASTVGLAGGTGELFFGEGSRLTVL.

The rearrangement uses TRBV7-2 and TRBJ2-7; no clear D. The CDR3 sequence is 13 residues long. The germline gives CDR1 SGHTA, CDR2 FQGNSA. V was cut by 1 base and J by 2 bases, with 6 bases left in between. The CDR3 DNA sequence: TGTGCCAGCAGCTTAGACAGCCCCTACGAGCAGTACTTC. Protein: CASSLDSPYEQYF.

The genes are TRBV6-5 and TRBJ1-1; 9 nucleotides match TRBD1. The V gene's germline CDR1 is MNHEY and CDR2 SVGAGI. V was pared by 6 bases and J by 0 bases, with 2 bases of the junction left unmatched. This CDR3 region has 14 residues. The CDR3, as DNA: TGTGCCAGCAGGCGGACAGGGGTGAACACTGAAGCTTTCTTT. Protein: CASRRTGVNTEAFF.

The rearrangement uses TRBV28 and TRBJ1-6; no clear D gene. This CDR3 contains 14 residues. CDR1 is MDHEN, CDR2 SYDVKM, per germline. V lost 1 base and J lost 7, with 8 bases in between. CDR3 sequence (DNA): TGTGCCAGCAGTTTATTGTCCGAGAATTCACCCCTCCACTTT. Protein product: CASSLLSENSPLHF.

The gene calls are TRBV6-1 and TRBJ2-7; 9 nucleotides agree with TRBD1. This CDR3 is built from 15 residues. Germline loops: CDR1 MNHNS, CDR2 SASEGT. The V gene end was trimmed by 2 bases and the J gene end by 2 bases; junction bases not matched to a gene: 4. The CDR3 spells CASSENRGLTYEQYF. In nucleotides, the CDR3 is TGTGCCAGCAGTGAAAACAGGGGGCTCACCTACGAGCAGTACTTC.

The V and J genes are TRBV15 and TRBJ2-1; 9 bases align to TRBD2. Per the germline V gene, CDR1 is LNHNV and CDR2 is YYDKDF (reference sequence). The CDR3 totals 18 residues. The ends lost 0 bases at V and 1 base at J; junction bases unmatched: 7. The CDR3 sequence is CATSRDLLAGLSYNEQFF. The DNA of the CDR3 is TGTGCCACCAGCAGAGATCTACTAGCGGGTCTATCCTACAATGAGCAGTTCTTC.

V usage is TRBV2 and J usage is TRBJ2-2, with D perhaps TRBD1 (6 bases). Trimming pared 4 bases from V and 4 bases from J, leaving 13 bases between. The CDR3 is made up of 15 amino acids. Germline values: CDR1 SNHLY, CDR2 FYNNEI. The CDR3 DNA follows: TGTGCCAGCAGTGTGAACAGGGTAGGCACCGGGGAGCTGTTTTTT. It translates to CASSVNRVGTGELFF.

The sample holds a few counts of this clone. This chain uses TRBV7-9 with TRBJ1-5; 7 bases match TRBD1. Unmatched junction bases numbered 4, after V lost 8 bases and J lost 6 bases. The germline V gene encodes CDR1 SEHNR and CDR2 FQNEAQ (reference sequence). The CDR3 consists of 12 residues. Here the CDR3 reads CASQRQGQPQHF. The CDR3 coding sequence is TGTGCCAGCCAACGACAGGGTCAGCCCCAGCATTTT. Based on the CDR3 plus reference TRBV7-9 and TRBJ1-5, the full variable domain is DTGVSQNPRHKITKRGQNVTFRCDPISEHNRLYWYRQTLGQGPEFLTYFQNEAQLEKSRLLSDRFSAERPKGSFSTLEIQRTEQGDSAMYLCASQRQGQPQHFGDGTRLSIL.

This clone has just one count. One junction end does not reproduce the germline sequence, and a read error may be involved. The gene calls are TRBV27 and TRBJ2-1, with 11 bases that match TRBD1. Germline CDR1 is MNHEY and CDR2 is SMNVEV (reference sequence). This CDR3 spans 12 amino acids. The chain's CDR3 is CASSPRTGGCVF. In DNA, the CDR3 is TGTGCCAGCAGTCCACGGACAGGGGGCTGTGTCTTC.